Shown below are 7 T cell receptor beta chains from a single sample sequenced in a study of T cell responses to AZD1222 COVID-19 vaccine. Using immunoSEQ multiplex PCR, the repertoire was profiled, and TCRdb retains in-frame clones only, with some absent. The sample records about 110,000 clones, 86% being singletons. The sample in question was peripheral blood, obtained on day 0 of AZD1222 vaccination. These receptors originate from an adult in good health.

The J gene is TRBJ1-2, the V gene TRBV5-1; the match to TRBD1 covers 8 bases. The CDR3 sequence is 13 residues long. CDR1 and CDR2 (germline): SGHRS, YFSETQ. J gave up 8 bases and V 3 bases, and 6 bases lay outside the gene matches. The CDR3 region is CASSWAGGEGYTF. DNA for the CDR3: TGCGCCAGCAGCTGGGCAGGGGGCGAGGGCTACACCTTC.

The genes are TRBV2 and TRBJ1-6; 8 positions agree with TRBD1. The V gene's germline CDR1 is SNHLY and CDR2 FYNNEI. Trimming took 8 bases from V and 9 from J; bases not matched to a gene: 6. This CDR3 is built from 13 residues. The CDR3 nucleotides read TGTGCCAGCCGGACAGGGATAGTTTCACCCCTCCACTTT. Translating it yields CASRTGIVSPLHF.

The CDR3 coding sequence is TGCAGCGTTGAGGGGACAGGGCATGAAAAACTGTTTTTT. Residues: CSVEGTGHEKLFF. J is TRBJ1-4 and V is TRBV29-1; TRBD1 matches at 9 bases. The junction had 2 bases not matched to a gene; V was cut back by 3 bases and J by 6 bases. The CDR3 is made up of 13 amino acids. Germline-derived CDR1 and CDR2 are SQVTM and ANQGSEA.

CDR3 bases: TGTGCCACCAGTGATTTGAGGCAGGGAAACACCATATATTTT. It is translated as CATSDLRQGNTIYF. The chain is built from TRBV24-1 and TRBJ1-3; D remains ambiguous. The ends were cut back, 0 bases at V and 4 bases at J, with 6 bases in the middle. There are 14 residues in the CDR3. CDR1 and CDR2 (germline): KGHDR, SFDVKD.

The genes are TRBV7-2 and TRBJ1-4; the D gene is possibly TRBD1 (5 bases). The ends were cut back, 0 bases at V and 8 bases at J, with 13 bases in the middle. The CDR3 covers 15 residues. Germline values: CDR1 SGHTA, CDR2 FQGNSA. The CDR3, as DNA: TGTGCCAGCAGCTTAGCCCCCGGGACCGGGGAAAAACTGTTTTTT. Translation gives CASSLAPGTGEKLFF.

The chain links TRBV28 to TRBJ1-2, with TRBD1 as a possible D gene (5 bases). V lost 4 bases, J lost 6 bases, and 18 bases lay in between. The CDR3 length is 15 residues. CDR1 and CDR2 (germline): MDHEN, SYDVKM. DNA of the CDR3: TGTGCCAGCAGTTCCCCCGGGGGAGGAGTTAATGGCTACACCTTC. Amino acid sequence: CASSSPGGGVNGYTF.

In its sample, this clone was seen a few times. The V call is TRBV28, the J call TRBJ1-6; tentatively, D is TRBD1 (5 bases). V lost 1 base, J lost 0 bases, and 16 bases lay in between. CDR1 and CDR2 from the germline V gene are MDHEN and SYDVKM. The CDR3 contains 19 residues. This CDR3 reads CASSLFARWGSSYNSPLHF. Here the CDR3 DNA reads TGTGCCAGCAGTTTATTCGCCCGGTGGGGGAGCTCCTATAATTCACCCCTCCACTTT.